This TCR beta chain was documented in a study of T cell responses to AZD1222 COVID-19 vaccine. Study findings and constraints: Within unmutated variant regions lay the reported targets of nearly half of spike-specific TCRs. Possibly, clonal diversity was underestimated; donors were largely white British and included more females.

Method: immunoSEQ multiplex PCR; TCRdb's copy keeps in-frame clones and lacks some. This sample has about 120,000 clones, with about 88% found just once. The ends were cut back, 3 bases at V and 1 base at J, with 9 bases in the middle. The germline V gene encodes CDR1 LNHDA and CDR2 SQIVND (reference sequence). This CDR3 is built from 14 residues. This clone was seen more than once but under ten times. Its antigen is still unknown. The genes are TRBV19 and TRBJ1-2; no definite D call. The source was peripheral blood, collected on day 0 of AZD1222 vaccination. The source is an adult in good health. This CDR3 reads CASSIRNYNYGYTF. The CDR3 nucleotides read TGTGCCAGTAGTATTAGGAATTATAACTATGGCTACACCTTC.